This TCR beta chain derives from a study of blood T cell repertoires in COVID-19. Background on the study: The United States, Italy and Spain were the sources of the acute and convalescent COVID-19 samples. Sources were T cells, B-cell-depleted T cells, or PBMCs; the material itself was cDNA or gDNA.

CDR3 length: 14 amino acids. Germline V CDR1 and CDR2: SGHTA, FQGNSA. Trimming took 5 bases from V and 7 from J, leaving 15 bases between them. In the authors' workflow: Estimation of nucleated cell counts was performed using reference gene primer amplification. Only in-frame clones appear in the TCRdb table, and some are missing; sequencing was by immunoSEQ multiplex PCR. That table is the source of V, J and clone size, and D and trimming were worked out from the DNA. The sample consists of about 260,000 clones, approximately 83% of them appearing once. This sequence was found in a woman in her fifties or sixties who had recovered from COVID-19. The genes are TRBV7-2 and TRBJ2-4, with D unresolved. The sample taken for sequencing was peripheral blood. The DNA for the CDR3 is TGTGCCAGCAGCCCGACTGGTTCGACCAACATTCAGTACTTC. This translates into CASSPTGSTNIQYF.